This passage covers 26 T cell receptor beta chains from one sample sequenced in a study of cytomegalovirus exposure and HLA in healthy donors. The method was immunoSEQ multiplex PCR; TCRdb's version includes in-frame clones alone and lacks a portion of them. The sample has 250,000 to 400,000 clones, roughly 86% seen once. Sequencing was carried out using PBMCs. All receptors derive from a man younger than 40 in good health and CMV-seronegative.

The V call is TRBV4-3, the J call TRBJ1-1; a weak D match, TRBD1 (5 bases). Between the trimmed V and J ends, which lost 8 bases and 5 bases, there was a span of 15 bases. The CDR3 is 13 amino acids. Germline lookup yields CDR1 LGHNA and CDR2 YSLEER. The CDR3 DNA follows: TGCGCCAGCGGGACTTCAGTCGGGACTGAAGCTTTCTTT. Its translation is CASGTSVGTEAFF.

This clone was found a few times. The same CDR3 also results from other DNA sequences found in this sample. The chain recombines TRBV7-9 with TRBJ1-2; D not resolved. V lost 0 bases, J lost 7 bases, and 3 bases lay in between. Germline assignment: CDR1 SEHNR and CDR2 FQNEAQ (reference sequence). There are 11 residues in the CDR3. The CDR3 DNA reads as TGTGCCAGCAGCTTAGCCGGTGGCTACACCTTC. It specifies CASSLAGGYTF.

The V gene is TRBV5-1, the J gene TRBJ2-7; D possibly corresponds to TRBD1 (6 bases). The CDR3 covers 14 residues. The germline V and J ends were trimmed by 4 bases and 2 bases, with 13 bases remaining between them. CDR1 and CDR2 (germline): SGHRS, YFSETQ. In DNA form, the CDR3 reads TGCGCCAGCAGCCCGACAGGAGATCCCTACGAGCAGTACTTC. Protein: CASSPTGDPYEQYF.

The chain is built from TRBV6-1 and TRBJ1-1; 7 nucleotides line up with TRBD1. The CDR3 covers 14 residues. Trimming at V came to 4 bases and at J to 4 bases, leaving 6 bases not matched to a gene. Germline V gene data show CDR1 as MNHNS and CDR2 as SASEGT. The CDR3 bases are TGTGCCAGCAGTGGGGAACCAGGGGGCACTGAAGCTTTCTTT. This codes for CASSGEPGGTEAFF.

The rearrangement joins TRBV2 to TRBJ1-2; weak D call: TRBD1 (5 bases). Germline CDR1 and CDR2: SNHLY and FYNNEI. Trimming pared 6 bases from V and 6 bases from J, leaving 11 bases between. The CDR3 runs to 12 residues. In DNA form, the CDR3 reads TGTGCCAGCAGACAGGACGGCCATGGCTACACCTTC. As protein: CASRQDGHGYTF.

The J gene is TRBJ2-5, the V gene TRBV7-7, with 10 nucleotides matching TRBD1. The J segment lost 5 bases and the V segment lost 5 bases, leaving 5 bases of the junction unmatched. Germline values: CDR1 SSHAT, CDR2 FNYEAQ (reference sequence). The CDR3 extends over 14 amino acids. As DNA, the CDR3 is TGTGCCAGCAGCGGGACAGGGGACCGTGAGACCCAGTACTTC. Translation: CASSGTGDRETQYF.

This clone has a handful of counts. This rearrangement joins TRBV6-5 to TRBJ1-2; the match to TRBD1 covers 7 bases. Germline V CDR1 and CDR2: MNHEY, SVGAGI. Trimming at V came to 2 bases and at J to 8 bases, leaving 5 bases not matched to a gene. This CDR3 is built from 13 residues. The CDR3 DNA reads TGTGCCAGCAGTTACCCGACAGGGAGAGGCTACACCTTC. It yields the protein CASSYPTGRGYTF.

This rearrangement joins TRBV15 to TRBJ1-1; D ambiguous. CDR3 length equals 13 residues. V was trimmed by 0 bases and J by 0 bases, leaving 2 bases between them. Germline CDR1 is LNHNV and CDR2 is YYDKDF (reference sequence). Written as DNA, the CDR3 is TGTGCCACCAGCAGAGATATGAACACTGAAGCTTTCTTT. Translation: CATSRDMNTEAFF.

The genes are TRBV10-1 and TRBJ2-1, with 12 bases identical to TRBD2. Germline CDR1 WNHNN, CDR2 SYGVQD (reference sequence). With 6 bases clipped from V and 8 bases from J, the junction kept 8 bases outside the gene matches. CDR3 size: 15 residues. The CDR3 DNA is TGCGCCAGCAGCGCTAGCGGGGGGGCGTTCTATGAGCAGTTCTTC. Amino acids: CASSASGGAFYEQFF.

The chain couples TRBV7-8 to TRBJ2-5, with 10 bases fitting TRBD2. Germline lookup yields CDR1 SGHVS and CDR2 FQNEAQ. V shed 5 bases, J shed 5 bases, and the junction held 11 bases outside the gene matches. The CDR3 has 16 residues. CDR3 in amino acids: CASSLRTSGPFETQYF. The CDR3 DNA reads TGTGCCAGCAGCCTCCGGACTAGCGGACCGTTCGAGACCCAGTACTTC.

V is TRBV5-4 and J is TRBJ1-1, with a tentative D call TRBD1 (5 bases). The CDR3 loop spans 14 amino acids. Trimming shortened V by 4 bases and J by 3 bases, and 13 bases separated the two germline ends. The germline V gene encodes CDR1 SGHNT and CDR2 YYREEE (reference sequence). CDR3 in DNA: TGTGCCAGCAGCCCCCAGGGAAGGGACACTGAAGCTTTCTTT. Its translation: CASSPQGRDTEAFF.

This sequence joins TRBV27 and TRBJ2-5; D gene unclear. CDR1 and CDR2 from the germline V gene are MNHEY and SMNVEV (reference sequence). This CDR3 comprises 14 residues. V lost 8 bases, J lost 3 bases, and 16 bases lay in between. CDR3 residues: CASAGRSTKETQYF. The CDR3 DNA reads TGTGCCAGCGCTGGTCGTTCAACAAAAGAGACCCAGTACTTC.

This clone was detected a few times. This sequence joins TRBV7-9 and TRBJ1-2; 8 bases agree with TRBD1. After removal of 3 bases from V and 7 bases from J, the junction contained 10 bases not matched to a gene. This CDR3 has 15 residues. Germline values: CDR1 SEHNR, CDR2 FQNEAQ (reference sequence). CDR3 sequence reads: CASSFSAIRGLGYTF. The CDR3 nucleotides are TGTGCCAGCAGCTTTAGTGCAATCAGGGGGCTTGGCTACACCTTC.

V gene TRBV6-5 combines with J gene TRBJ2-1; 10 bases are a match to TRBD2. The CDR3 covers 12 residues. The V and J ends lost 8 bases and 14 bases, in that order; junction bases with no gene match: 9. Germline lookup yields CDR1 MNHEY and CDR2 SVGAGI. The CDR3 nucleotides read TGTGCCAGCGCCGGGGGAGCGGGGGGGGAGTTCTTC. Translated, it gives CASAGGAGGEFF.

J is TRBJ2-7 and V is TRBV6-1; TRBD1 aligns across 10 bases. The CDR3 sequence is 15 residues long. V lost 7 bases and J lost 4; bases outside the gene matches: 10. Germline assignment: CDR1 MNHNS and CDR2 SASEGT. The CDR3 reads CASITVGTGVYEQYF. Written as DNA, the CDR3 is TGTGCCAGCATCACAGTGGGGACAGGGGTTTACGAGCAGTACTTC.

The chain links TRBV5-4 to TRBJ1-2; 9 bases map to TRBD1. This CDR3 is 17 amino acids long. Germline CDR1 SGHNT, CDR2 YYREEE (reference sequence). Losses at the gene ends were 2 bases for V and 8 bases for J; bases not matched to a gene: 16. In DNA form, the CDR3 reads TGTGCCAGCAGCTTAGGACGTCCCCAACAGGGGGCGGGAGGCTACACCTTC. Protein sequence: CASSLGRPQQGAGGYTF.

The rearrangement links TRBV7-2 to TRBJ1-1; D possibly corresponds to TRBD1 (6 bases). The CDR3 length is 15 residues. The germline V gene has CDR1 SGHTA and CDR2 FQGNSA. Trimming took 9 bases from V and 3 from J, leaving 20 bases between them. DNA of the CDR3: TGTGCCAGTGAGCGGGGGGCGGGCGTTTACACTGAAGCTTTCTTT. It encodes CASERGAGVYTEAFF.

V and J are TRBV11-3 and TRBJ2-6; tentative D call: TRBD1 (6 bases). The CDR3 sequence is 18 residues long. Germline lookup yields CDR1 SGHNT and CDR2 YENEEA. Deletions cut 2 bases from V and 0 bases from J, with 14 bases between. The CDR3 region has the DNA TGTGCCAGCAGCTTAAGAGGACAGCTTCTCTCTGGGGCCAACGTCCTGACTTTC. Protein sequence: CASSLRGQLLSGANVLTF. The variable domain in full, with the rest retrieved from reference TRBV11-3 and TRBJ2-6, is EAGVVQSPRYKIIEKKQPVAFWCNPISGHNTLYWYLQNLGQGPELLIRYENEEAVDDSQLPKDRFSAERLKGVDSTLKIQPAELGDSAVYLCASSLRGQLLSGANVLTFGAGSRLTVL.

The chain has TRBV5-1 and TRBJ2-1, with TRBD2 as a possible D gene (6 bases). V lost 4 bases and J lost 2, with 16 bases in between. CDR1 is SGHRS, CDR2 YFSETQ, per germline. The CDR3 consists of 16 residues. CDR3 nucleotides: TGCGCCAGCAGCAGGGTCTGGGCGGGGACCTACAATGAGCAGTTCTTC. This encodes CASSRVWAGTYNEQFF.

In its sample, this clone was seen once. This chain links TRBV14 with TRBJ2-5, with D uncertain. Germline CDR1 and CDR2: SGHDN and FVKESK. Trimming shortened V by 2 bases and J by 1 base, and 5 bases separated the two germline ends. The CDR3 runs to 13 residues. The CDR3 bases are TGTGCCAGCAGCCAACTAGGCCAAGAGACCCAGTACTTC. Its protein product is CASSQLGQETQYF.

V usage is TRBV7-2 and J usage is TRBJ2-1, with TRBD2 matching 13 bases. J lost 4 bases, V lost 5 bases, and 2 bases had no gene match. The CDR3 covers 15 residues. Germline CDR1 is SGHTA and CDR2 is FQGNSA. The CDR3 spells CASSRGLAGYNEQFF. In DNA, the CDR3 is TGTGCCAGCAGCAGGGGACTAGCGGGGTACAATGAGCAGTTCTTC.

The CDR3 DNA follows: TGTGCCAGTAAATCAGGGGTCTCCTACGAGCAGTACTTC. This encodes CASKSGVSYEQYF. V gene TRBV6-1 combines with J gene TRBJ2-7, with D possibly TRBD1 on 6 matching bases. The CDR3 is made up of 13 amino acids. CDR1 and CDR2 from the germline V gene are MNHNS and SASEGT. The V end lost 9 bases, the J end lost 0 bases, and 12 bases lay between the germline ends.

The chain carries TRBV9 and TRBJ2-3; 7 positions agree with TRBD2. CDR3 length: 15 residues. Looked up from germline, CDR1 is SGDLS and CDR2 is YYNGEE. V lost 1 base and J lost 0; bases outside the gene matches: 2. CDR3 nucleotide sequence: TGTGCCAGCAGCGTAATTAGCGGGAGCACAGATACGCAGTATTTT. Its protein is CASSVISGSTDTQYF.

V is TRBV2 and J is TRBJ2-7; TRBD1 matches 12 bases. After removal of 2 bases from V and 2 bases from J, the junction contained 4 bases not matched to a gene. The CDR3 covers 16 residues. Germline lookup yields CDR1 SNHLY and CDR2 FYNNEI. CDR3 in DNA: TGTGCCAGCAGTGAATGGGACAGGGGGCGACCCTACGAGCAGTACTTC. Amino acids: CASSEWDRGRPYEQYF.

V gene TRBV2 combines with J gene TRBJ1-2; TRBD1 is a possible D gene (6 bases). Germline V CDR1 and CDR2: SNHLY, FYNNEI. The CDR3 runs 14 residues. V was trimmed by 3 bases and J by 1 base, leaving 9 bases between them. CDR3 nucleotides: TGTGCCAGCAGTGAGAGGACAGTTAACTATGGCTACACCTTC. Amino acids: CASSERTVNYGYTF.

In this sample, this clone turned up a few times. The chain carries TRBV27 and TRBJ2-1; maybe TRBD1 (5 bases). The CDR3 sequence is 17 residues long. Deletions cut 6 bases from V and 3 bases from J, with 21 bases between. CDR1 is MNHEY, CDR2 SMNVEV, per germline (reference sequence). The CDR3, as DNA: TGTGCCAGCAGCTCTCTCCGCGGCGGACAATACTACAATGAGCAGTTCTTC. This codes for CASSSLRGGQYYNEQFF.